This is a list of T cell receptor beta chains from one sample in a study of cytomegalovirus exposure and HLA in healthy donors. Assay: immunoSEQ multiplex PCR; the TCRdb copy retains only in-frame clones and omits some. Of about 120,000 clones detected, approximately 80% appear once; the ten largest clones hold roughly 12%. Specimen: PBMCs. The receptors derive from a woman between 35 and 50 years old in good health and CMV-seropositive. Both conserved end residues are part of each CDR3. The D gene is left open where the match is weak. Expanded clones get a size class; other rows say once, few or many, or leave the size out.

TRBV2,.,.,TRBJ1-2,TGTGCCAACCCTCTCGAGGAGCGATCCTATGGCTACACCTTC,CANPLEERSYGYTF
TRBV7-2,.,.,TRBJ2-7,TGTGCCAGCAGCTCGGGGGTCGGGTCCGCCTACGAGCAGTACTTC,CASSSGVGSAYEQYF
TRBV29-1,.,.,TRBJ1-1,TGCAGCGCGAGACTGTTCGAGAACACTGAAGCTTTCTTT,CSARLFENTEAFF
TRBV7-9,.,TRBD1,TRBJ2-7,TGTGCCAGCAGCTTAGAGACAGGGGGGACCTACGAGCAGTACTTC,CASSLETGGTYEQYF
TRBV6-5,.,TRBD1,TRBJ1-3,TGTGCCAGCAGAGACAGGGGGCGCAGTGGAAACACCATATATTTT,CASRDRGRSGNTIYF
TRBV19,.,.,TRBJ2-2,TGTGCCAGTAGTATAAGACCCCGGGGGGCCACCGGGGAGCTGTTTTTT,CASSIRPRGATGELFF
TRBV12-1,.,.,TRBJ2-7,TGTGCCAGCAGCTTTGGGGGGCCCTCCATCCACGAGCAGTACTTC,CASSFGGPSIHEQYF
TRBV6-6,.,TRBD1,TRBJ2-2,TGTGCCAGCAGGACGGACAGGGTGAACACCGGGGAGCTGTTTTTT,CASRTDRVNTGELFF
TRBV12-5,.,TRBD1,TRBJ1-1,TGTGCTAGTGGTTTGGACGGGACAGGGATAAAAGCTTTCTTT,CASGLDGTGIKAFF
TRBV5-1,.,.,TRBJ2-5,TGCGCCAGCAGCGTGACAGCAACCCAAGAGACCCAGTACTTC,CASSVTATQETQYF
TRBV6-5,.,TRBD1,TRBJ1-2,TGTGCCAGCAGTTCAGACAAGGGTACAGGGGCGGATGGCTACACCTTC,CASSSDKGTGADGYTF
TRBV5-1,.,TRBD1,TRBJ1-3,TGCGCCAGCAGCCCCGGACAGGGCTCTGGAAACACCATATATTTT,CASSPGQGSGNTIYF
TRBV5-1,.,TRBD1,TRBJ1-2,TGCGCCAGCAGCCCGGGGACAGGGGTGGGCTACACCTTC,CASSPGTGVGYTF
TRBV7-7,.,TRBD2,TRBJ2-5,TGTGCCAGCAGCTTAGCAGCGGGGTTACAAGAGACCCAGTACTTC,CASSLAAGLQETQYF
TRBV6-6,.,TRBD1,TRBJ1-4,TGTGCCAGCAGTACCACAGGGGGCAAAGTAGAAAAACTGTTTTTT,CASSTTGGKVEKLFF
TRBV6-6,.,TRBD1,TRBJ1-1,TGTGCCAGCAGTTACGGCGGGACAGAAGGGAAAGCTTTCTTT,CASSYGGTEGKAFF
TRBV4-1,few,TRBD1,TRBJ2-1,TGCGCCAGCAGCCCAGACAGGGGGGCCTACAATGAGCAGTTCTTC,CASSPDRGAYNEQFF
TRBV6-1,few,TRBD1,TRBJ2-7,TGTGCCAGCAGTGAAGGGGGACAGGGCTACGAGCAGTACTTC,CASSEGGQGYEQYF
TRBV27,.,.,TRBJ1-1,TGTGCCAGCAGTTTCGGGGGGATGAACACTGAAGCTTTCTTT,CASSFGGMNTEAFF
TRBV10-3,.,.,TRBJ2-5,TGTGCCATCCGGGCCGGGGGGCGGGAGACCCAGTACTTC,CAIRAGGRETQYF
TRBV7-9,.,.,TRBJ2-7,TGTGCCAGCAGCTTATCGGGTCCGGACGAGCAGTACTTC,CASSLSGPDEQYF
TRBV2,once,.,TRBJ1-2,TGTGCCAGCAAAATAGGGGGGGAGATTCGGGGCTACATCTTC,CASKIGGEIRGYIF
TRBV7-3,.,.,TRBJ2-5,TGTGCCAGCAGCATACAGGGGAGGGAGACCCAGTACTTC,CASSIQGRETQYF
TRBV6-5,few,TRBD1,TRBJ1-1,TGTGCCAGCAGTTACTCATCGGACAGGATGAACACTGAAGCTTTCTTT,CASSYSSDRMNTEAFF